Following are 18 T cell receptor beta chains from one sample sequenced in a study of OX40 agonist ivuxolimab in advanced cancers. Clones were read by immunoSEQ multiplex PCR, and TCRdb kept only the in-frame ones, dropping some. Among about 110,000 clones, approximately 89% were seen once, and the ten largest hold around 0.64%. The input for sequencing was CD4+ or CD8+ T cells sorted from blood, taken in a trial of the OX40 agonist ivuxolimab. The receptor source for this set is an adult with an advanced solid tumor such as melanoma, head and neck, liver or kidney cancer.

The chain joins TRBV7-2 to TRBJ2-5; 9 nucleotides align to TRBD1. After removal of 6 bases from V and 5 bases from J, the junction contained 10 bases not matched to a gene. Per germline, CDR1 SGHTA and CDR2 FQGNSA. This CDR3 region has 15 residues. The CDR3 bases are TGTGCCAGCAGGCCCACGACAGGGGGTAGGGAGACCCAGTACTTC. Residues: CASRPTTGGRETQYF.

In its sample, this clone was seen once. The chain employs TRBV5-6 and TRBJ2-5; TRBD2 agrees at 7 bases. V shed 4 bases and J 9 bases; nucleotides not matched to a gene: 9. Germline CDR1 SGHDT, CDR2 YYEEEE. This CDR3 contains 13 residues. The CDR3 spells CASSGTGGWAQYF. CDR3 bases: TGTGCCAGCAGCGGAACCGGGGGGTGGGCCCAGTACTTC.

This rearrangement joins TRBV4-2 to TRBJ1-4; D unresolved. Trimming took off 0 bases at V and 8 bases at J, with 13 bases between the two ends. The length of the CDR3 is 15 residues. CDR1 and CDR2 (germline): LGHNA, YNFKEQ. CDR3 sequence (DNA): TGTGCCAGCAGCCAAGAAGGACCCCTCGAGGAAAAACTGTTTTTT. Amino acid sequence: CASSQEGPLEEKLFF.

The chain couples TRBV30 to TRBJ2-7, with 7 nucleotides matching TRBD1. After removal of 2 bases from V and 2 bases from J, the junction contained 6 bases not matched to a gene. Germline CDR1 GTSNPN, CDR2 SVGIG (reference sequence). The CDR3 has 14 amino acids. CDR3 coding DNA: TGTGCCTGGAGTCTGACTCAGGGGGCCTACGAGCAGTACTTC. Encoded protein: CAWSLTQGAYEQYF. The full variable domain, completed using reference TRBV30 and TRBJ2-7, is SQTIHQWPATLVQPVGSPLSLECTVEGTSNPNLYWYRQAAGRGLQLLFYSVGIGQISSEVPQNLSASRPQDRQFILSSKKLLLSDSGFYLCAWSLTQGAYEQYFGPGTRLTVT.

The rearrangement joins TRBV6-6 to TRBJ1-5, with D perhaps matching TRBD1 (5 bases). The V end lost 6 bases, the J end lost 9 bases, and 21 bases lay between the germline ends. CDR3 length: 15 residues. Germline values: CDR1 MNHNY, CDR2 SVGAGI (reference sequence). This CDR3 reads CASSPGTGVRMPQHF. CDR3 nucleotide sequence: TGTGCCAGCAGCCCCGGGACCGGTGTCCGGATGCCCCAGCATTTT.

V gene TRBV7-3 combines with J gene TRBJ1-1; the D gene is possibly TRBD1 (6 bases). Per the germline V gene, CDR1 is SGHTA and CDR2 is FQGTGA. V was pared by 2 bases and J by 1 base, with 14 bases between. The CDR3 loop spans 16 amino acids. CDR3 bases: TGTGCCAGCAGCTTATCCATAGGACAGACGAACACTGAAGCTTTCTTT. Translated, it gives CASSLSIGQTNTEAFF.

The chain couples TRBV6-1 to TRBJ1-2, with TRBD1 matching 8 bases. The CDR3 contains 17 residues. The V gene's germline CDR1 is MNHNS and CDR2 SASEGT. The trim removed 1 base at V and 7 bases at J, leaving 14 bases unmatched. This chain's CDR3 is CASSEGQGAVRGSGYTF. CDR3 sequence (DNA): TGTGCCAGCAGTGAAGGGCAGGGGGCGGTTCGAGGGTCTGGCTACACCTTC.

V gene TRBV7-9 combines with J gene TRBJ1-1; 11 bases map to TRBD1. Germline assignment: CDR1 SEHNR and CDR2 FQNEAQ (reference sequence). V was pared by 5 bases and J by 5 bases, with 4 bases of the junction left unmatched. This CDR3 comprises 14 residues. The chain's CDR3 is CASSARDRGTEAFF. DNA for the CDR3: TGTGCCAGCAGCGCCCGGGACAGGGGGACTGAAGCTTTCTTT.

The chain links TRBV10-1 to TRBJ1-1; tentatively, D is TRBD1 (6 bases). Germline V gene data show CDR1 as WNHNN and CDR2 as SYGVQD (reference sequence). With 3 bases removed from V and 6 bases from J, the gap between germline ends came to 14 bases. This CDR3 is 14 amino acids long. The CDR3 sequence is CASSENRGGPEAFF. As DNA, the CDR3 is TGCGCCAGCAGTGAAAATCGGGGGGGCCCTGAAGCTTTCTTT.

This clone was detected only once. The junction departs from germline at one end; a sequencing error may be responsible. V is TRBV7-7 and J is TRBJ2-1; 9 positions agree with TRBD2. The CDR3 spans 16 residues. Germline loops: CDR1 SSHAT, CDR2 FNYEAQ (reference sequence). CDR3 sequence: CASSLAGASSYNEQFF. DNA for the CDR3: TGTGCTAGCAGCTTAGCGGGGGCAAGCTCCTACAATGAGCAGTTCTTC.

The J gene is TRBJ2-5, the V gene TRBV5-1; 12 bases map to TRBD2. This CDR3 has 16 residues. Per the germline V gene, CDR1 is SGHRS and CDR2 is YFSETQ. The ends lost 4 bases at V and 5 bases at J; junction bases unmatched: 9. The CDR3 DNA follows: TGCGCCAGCAGCAAAAAGACTAGCGGGAGCGGTGAGACCCAGTACTTC. This translates into CASSKKTSGSGETQYF.

The rearrangement joins TRBV7-6 to TRBJ2-6; possible D gene TRBD1, 6 bases. V dropped 0 bases and J dropped 0 bases, with 12 bases sitting between them. Germline V gene lookup returns CDR1 SGHVS and CDR2 FNYEAQ. The CDR3 totals 18 residues. CDR3 nucleotides: TGTGCCAGCAGCTTAGCGCGGCCGGACAGCTCTGGGGCCAACGTCCTGACTTTC. Translated: CASSLARPDSSGANVLTF.

The chain couples TRBV5-1 to TRBJ2-7; a weak D match, TRBD1 (6 bases). Germline V CDR1 and CDR2: SGHRS, YFSETQ. The CDR3 contains 13 residues. The ends were cut back, 7 bases at V and 7 bases at J, with 18 bases in the middle. CDR3 in DNA: TGCGCCAGCTCCCCCGGGACACCCTGGGAGCAGTACTTC. Amino acid sequence: CASSPGTPWEQYF.

This chain uses TRBV6-5 with TRBJ1-2, with 8 bases fitting TRBD1. This CDR3 has 13 residues. CDR1 is MNHEY, CDR2 SVGAGI, per germline. Trimming cost V 5 bases and J 3 bases; bases outside gene matches: 2. The CDR3 here is CASSPTGDYGYTF. The CDR3 DNA sequence: TGTGCCAGCAGTCCGACAGGGGACTATGGCTACACCTTC.

The chain uses TRBV7-6 and TRBJ2-1; 10 bases are shared with TRBD2. Germline V gene lookup returns CDR1 SGHVS and CDR2 FNYEAQ. This CDR3 is 17 amino acids long. J was trimmed by 0 bases and V by 1 base; bases with no gene match: 3. Here the CDR3 reads CASSLVASGSSYNEQFF. The CDR3 bases are TGTGCCAGCAGCTTAGTGGCTAGCGGGAGCTCCTACAATGAGCAGTTCTTC.

This clone was recorded once. The chain employs TRBV10-3 and TRBJ2-3, with D unclear. The CDR3 runs 15 residues. V lost 6 bases and J lost 5, with 18 bases in between. Germline assignment: CDR1 ENHRY and CDR2 SYGVKD. The CDR3 here is CAIRAQNPSGDTQYF. CDR3 sequence (DNA): TGTGCCATCAGGGCCCAAAACCCCTCAGGAGATACGCAGTATTTT.

J is TRBJ2-3 and V is TRBV2, with unresolved D. Per the germline V gene, CDR1 is SNHLY and CDR2 is FYNNEI. This CDR3 region has 15 residues. V was clipped by 3 bases and J by 4 bases, with 14 bases between them. The CDR3 is CASSDPGPGADTQYF. DNA for the CDR3: TGTGCCAGCAGTGATCCCGGTCCCGGTGCAGATACGCAGTATTTT.

The genes are TRBV7-9 and TRBJ1-3, with a tentative D call TRBD1 (5 bases). Trimming shortened V by 2 bases and J by 2 bases, and 16 bases separated the two germline ends. This CDR3 has 17 amino acids. CDR1 is SEHNR and CDR2 is FQNEAQ in the germline V gene (reference sequence). Written as DNA, the CDR3 is TGTGCCAGCAGCTTATGGGGGGTGAAGGGAGCTGGAAACACCATATATTTT. Translating it yields CASSLWGVKGAGNTIYF.